One sample yielded the 27 T cell receptor beta chains listed below, sequenced in a study of Graves' ophthalmopathy and Graves' hyperthyroidism (dated by TCRdb to the late 2010s). For sequencing, an Illumina HiSeq 2000 was employed. TCR beta CDR3 regions were amplified from RNA transcripts for repertoire sequencing. The first round was an RT-PCR using HTBI primers with the Qiagen OneStep RT-PCR kit, and this first round was followed by a second-round multiplex PCR, then size selection and purification. TCRdb reworked the public reads: Q25 trimming with fastp, MiXCR clone assembly, productive beta chains retained. Duplicate CDR3 protein sequences are folded into a single record with the most common DNA and genes. For this sample the table gives about 150,000 distinct CDR3 sequences, of which over 35% were detected only once. Under 6.5% of the sample is held by the ten biggest clonotypes. Sequencing input: peripheral blood. These TCRs come from a woman in her 40s with Graves' ophthalmopathy. Donor details come from another sample of the same person, matched by shared clones.

This clonotype was observed many times. This sequence joins TRBV10-3 and TRBJ1-5; D is ambiguous. V was trimmed by 3 bases and J by 1 base, leaving 1 base between them. The germline gives CDR1 ENHRY, CDR2 SYGVKD. The CDR3 runs 12 residues. The CDR3 region is CAISDSNQPQHF. The DNA for the CDR3 is TGTGCCATCAGTGACAGCAATCAGCCCCAGCATTTT.

This clonotype was picked up many times. The rearrangement joins TRBV6-5 to TRBJ1-5; a weak D match, TRBD1 (6 bases). V gave up 6 bases and J gave up 3 bases, with 12 bases separating them. CDR1 MNHEY and CDR2 SVGAGI come from the germline V gene. This CDR3 spans 14 amino acids. The CDR3 bases are TGTGCCAGCAGAGCGGACAGATTCAATCAGCCCCAGCATTTT. As protein: CASRADRFNQPQHF.

CDR3: CASNSPGGPSAGELFF. The CDR3 DNA reads as TGTGCCAGCAACTCCCCCGGAGGGCCTTCGGCCGGGGAGCTGTTTTTT. This sequence joins TRBV6-1 and TRBJ2-2; tentatively, D is TRBD2 (6 bases). This CDR3 has 16 residues. Trimming shortened V by 7 bases and J by 6 bases, and 21 bases separated the two germline ends. Per the germline V gene, CDR1 is MNHNS and CDR2 is SASEGT.

The V and J genes are TRBV20-1 and TRBJ1-2; 7 bases are a match to TRBD1. The CDR3 sequence is 15 residues long. J lost 5 bases, V lost 6 bases, and 15 bases had no gene match. CDR1 is DFQATT and CDR2 is SNEGSKA in the germline V gene (reference sequence). The DNA for the CDR3 is TGCAGTGCCCTTCCTGGTGCCAGGGGGAAGTATGGCTACACCTTC. It yields the protein CSALPGARGKYGYTF.

The chain is built from TRBV20-1 and TRBJ2-7; D unresolved. The CDR3 runs to 16 residues. Germline assignment: CDR1 DFQATT and CDR2 SNEGSKA (reference sequence). Trimming took 3 bases from V and 0 from J, leaving 18 bases between them. The CDR3 sequence: CSARGYVRASSYEQYF. CDR3 coding DNA: TGCAGTGCTAGGGGGTATGTTCGCGCTAGCTCCTACGAGCAGTACTTC.

Ten or more counts support this clonotype. The V call is TRBV5-1, the J call TRBJ1-1, with D possibly matching TRBD1 (5 bases). The CDR3 has 14 amino acids. V lost 1 base and J 6 bases, leaving 13 bases between the germline ends. Germline CDR1 SGHRS, CDR2 YFSETQ. The CDR3 nucleotides are TGCGCCAGCAGCTTGAGGCAGGGATCATCTGAAGCTTTCTTT. This translates into CASSLRQGSSEAFF.

This clonotype occurred many times. The V and J genes are TRBV7-8 and TRBJ2-5, with 7 bases matching TRBD1. Looked up from germline, CDR1 is SGHVS and CDR2 is FQNEAQ. This CDR3 is built from 15 residues. V lost 5 bases and J lost 4; bases outside the gene matches: 10. The CDR3: CASSRPTGPRETQYF. The CDR3, as DNA: TGTGCCAGCAGCCGGCCGACAGGGCCCCGAGAGACCCAGTACTTC.

Of note for this clonotype: One end of the junction does not line up with germline, which may come from a read error. The chain employs TRBV28 and TRBJ2-2; D unresolved. Germline-derived CDR1 and CDR2 are MDHEN and SYDVKM. CDR3 length: 10 amino acids. CDR3 in amino acids: CSTDTGELFF. CDR3 coding DNA: TGCTCGACCGACACCGGGGAGCTGTTTTTT.

This clonotype showed up many times. The chain links TRBV4-3 to TRBJ2-7; 9 positions agree with TRBD1. V lost 3 bases and J lost 2; bases outside the gene matches: 11. The CDR3 length is 17 residues. Germline lookup yields CDR1 LGHNA and CDR2 YSLEER. The CDR3 is CASSQSQTGQGTYEQYF. CDR3 bases: TGCGCCAGCAGCCAGTCCCAAACCGGACAGGGGACCTACGAGCAGTACTTC.

This clonotype has just a few counts. The chain joins TRBV6-1 to TRBJ2-7; either TRBD1 or TRBD2 may supply D (5 bases each). CDR1 and CDR2 from the germline V gene are MNHNS and SASEGT. The V end lost 3 bases, the J end lost 7 bases, and 7 bases lay between the germline ends. CDR3 size: 11 residues. CDR3 region: CASSEGPEQYF. CDR3 sequence (DNA): TGTGCCAGCAGTGAGGGACCGGAGCAGTACTTC.

This clonotype has a single count. The chain employs TRBV11-2 and TRBJ2-7; D might be TRBD1 or TRBD2, each matching 5 bases. The CDR3 totals 18 residues. V was clipped by 4 bases and J by 0 bases, with 22 bases between them. Germline V gene sequence: CDR1 SGHAT, CDR2 FQNNGV. The CDR3 DNA reads as TGTGCCAGCAGCTCTGTCGGGACCAGAGGATTTAGCTCCTACGAGCAGTACTTC. Residues: CASSSVGTRGFSSYEQYF.

This clonotype was recorded at least ten times. This chain links TRBV6-1 with TRBJ1-5; 10 nucleotides match TRBD1. The CDR3 loop spans 15 amino acids. From germline, CDR1 is MNHNS and CDR2 SASEGT. J was trimmed by 6 bases and V by 6 bases; bases with no gene match: 8. The CDR3 bases are TGTGCCAGCAGCGACAGGGGGCTTTTTGGTCAGCCCCAGCATTTT. It encodes CASSDRGLFGQPQHF.

At least ten counts were recorded for this clonotype. One end of the junction varies from germline; a read error may be responsible. V is TRBV6-5 and J is TRBJ2-2; possible D gene TRBD1, 7 bases. Germline V gene data show CDR1 as MNHEY and CDR2 as SVGAGI. The CDR3 runs 15 residues. DNA for the CDR3: TGTGCCAGCCGGAGGGGGCAAGCGAACACCGGGGAGCTGCTTTTT. It encodes CASRRGQANTGELLF.

This chain uses TRBV7-6 with TRBJ1-2; tentatively, D is TRBD1 (6 bases). Trimming removed 5 bases at V and 3 bases at J, with 13 bases between. CDR3 length: 14 amino acids. Germline values: CDR1 SGHVS, CDR2 FNYEAQ. The CDR3 bases are TGTGCCAGCAGCCACCGGGACAAATACTATGGCTACACCTTC. This sequence encodes CASSHRDKYYGYTF.

This clonotype occurred many times. V and J are TRBV28 and TRBJ2-4; D not resolved. The CDR3 runs to 15 residues. From germline, CDR1 is MDHEN and CDR2 SYDVKM. Trimming stripped 3 bases from V and 0 bases from J, with 9 bases between. CDR3 DNA sequence: TGTGCCAGCAGTTTTCTGGGTCAAGCCAAAAACATTCAGTACTTC. Its translation: CASSFLGQAKNIQYF. Full variable domain (missing parts from reference TRBV28 and TRBJ2-4): DVKVTQSSRYLVKRTGEKVFLECVQDMDHENMFWYRQDPGLGLRLIYFSYDVKMKEKGDIPEGYSVSREKKERFSLILESASTNQTSMYLCASSFLGQAKNIQYFGAGTRLSVL.

V and J are TRBV6-2 or TRBV6-3 and TRBJ1-5; 10 positions match TRBD1. The CDR3 consists of 15 residues. Losses at the gene ends were 5 bases for V and 7 bases for J; bases not matched to a gene: 8. Germline V lookup: CDR1 MNHEY, CDR2 SVGEGT. The DNA for the CDR3 is TGTGCCAGCAGTGACCCGGGGACAGGGGAACAGCCCCAGCATTTT. Translated, it gives CASSDPGTGEQPQHF.

The chain carries TRBV7-3 and TRBJ1-6; no firm D call. The CDR3 covers 14 residues. Germline loops: CDR1 SGHTA, CDR2 FQGTGA. V lost 2 bases, J lost 7 bases, and 9 bases lay in between. Here the CDR3 reads CASSLRGDNSPLHF. DNA of the CDR3: TGTGCCAGCAGCTTACGGGGTGACAATTCACCCCTCCACTTT.

Many counts were recorded for this clonotype. The chain combines TRBV11-3 with TRBJ2-7; D could derive from TRBD1 or TRBD2 (5 bases each). The length of the CDR3 is 16 residues. V was clipped by 6 bases and J by 0 bases, with 18 bases between them. CDR1 is SGHNT, CDR2 YENEEA, per germline. The CDR3 region is CASSLPGTATSYEQYF. Written as DNA, the CDR3 is TGTGCCAGCAGTCTTCCCGGGACGGCGACCTCCTACGAGCAGTACTTC.

This clonotype was observed many times. The chain couples TRBV5-1 to TRBJ1-2, with a possible D match to TRBD1 (6 bases). Germline lookup yields CDR1 SGHRS and CDR2 YFSETQ. Trimming cost V 4 bases and J 7 bases, with 20 bases left between them. The CDR3 is made up of 15 amino acids. CDR3: CASSKAVPGEGGYTF. Here the CDR3 DNA reads TGCGCCAGCAGCAAGGCCGTCCCAGGGGAAGGTGGCTACACCTTC.

The chain carries TRBV15 and TRBJ2-4, with TRBD1 matching over 10 bases. After removal of 7 bases from V and 8 bases from J, the junction contained 2 bases not matched to a gene. CDR1 LNHNV and CDR2 YYDKDF come from the germline V gene (reference sequence). The CDR3 contains 12 residues. The CDR3, as DNA: TGTGCCACCAATGGACAGGGGGACATTCAGTACTTC. It specifies CATNGQGDIQYF.

This clonotype was counted many times. The chain recombines TRBV5-1 with TRBJ1-6; TRBD1 is a possible D gene (6 bases). This CDR3 is built from 16 residues. V was pared by 4 bases and J by 5 bases, with 16 bases between. Germline values: CDR1 SGHRS, CDR2 YFSETQ. CDR3 region: CASSLVSQGDNSPLHF. The CDR3 DNA follows: TGCGCCAGCAGCCTCGTATCACAGGGAGATAATTCACCCCTCCACTTT.

The chain combines TRBV12-3 or TRBV12-4 with TRBJ1-1; TRBD1 agrees at 9 bases. This CDR3 has 13 amino acids. V trimming: 6 bases; J trimming: 4 bases; junction bases outside the gene matches: 3. CDR3 amino acids: CASRKDRGTEAFF. The CDR3 region has the DNA TGTGCCAGCAGAAAGGACAGGGGCACTGAAGCTTTCTTT.

This clonotype was detected only a few times. The chain combines TRBV28 with TRBJ2-7, with 8 bases lining up with TRBD2. This CDR3 spans 16 amino acids. From germline, CDR1 is MDHEN and CDR2 SYDVKM. With 5 bases clipped from V and 7 bases from J, the junction kept 16 bases outside the gene matches. CDR3 nucleotides: TGTGCCAGCAGTCCCAGACTGCCGGGAGGGCCGGGTGAGCAGTACTTC. Translation gives CASSPRLPGGPGEQYF.

This clonotype was counted many times. The genes are TRBV7-3 and TRBJ1-2; 8 bases are a match to TRBD1. This CDR3 contains 13 residues. Germline trimming cut 5 bases from V and 3 bases from J; bases unmatched to any gene: 2. Germline CDR1 and CDR2: SGHTA and FQGTGA. The CDR3 region has the DNA TGTGCCAGCAGCCCGGGACAGGACTATGGCTACACCTTC. As protein: CASSPGQDYGYTF.

There are many counts of this clonotype. The chain links TRBV9 to TRBJ2-3; perhaps D is TRBD1 or TRBD2 (6 bases each). The germline V gene has CDR1 SGDLS and CDR2 YYNGEE. The CDR3 length is 15 residues. V was cut by 0 bases and J by 4 bases, with 12 bases left in between. The CDR3 DNA reads as TGTGCCAGCAGCGTAGAGGGGGGCCGCTCAGATACGCAGTATTTT. It translates to CASSVEGGRSDTQYF.

The genes are TRBV6-1 and TRBJ1-5, with D uncertain. From germline, CDR1 is MNHNS and CDR2 SASEGT. Trimming left V 6 bases short and J 4 bases short, with 16 bases between. There are 15 residues in the CDR3. The CDR3 reads CASSPGALGNQPQHF. The CDR3 coding sequence is TGTGCCAGCAGCCCCGGCGCCTTGGGGAATCAGCCCCAGCATTTT.

The V and J genes are TRBV11-2 and TRBJ2-5; 7 positions agree with TRBD2. V was pared by 5 bases and J by 5 bases, with 17 bases of the junction left unmatched. CDR3 length: 17 residues. In germline, CDR1 is SGHAT, CDR2 FQNNGV. CDR3 DNA sequence: TGTGCCAGCAGCCCGGTTCAGGGCGGGAGAAGTCGGGAGACCCAGTACTTC. Residues: CASSPVQGGRSRETQYF.